The 16 T cell receptor beta chains below were found in one sample sequenced in a study of T cell repertoires in cytomegalovirus infection. Their antigen targets remain unknown. TCRdb independently ran MiXCR on the reads; one entry per CDR3 protein. The table has a few hundred thousand distinct CDR3 sequences, roughly 34% seen once. The input for sequencing was cultured PBMCs, taken from culture after CMV antigen stimulation. The receptors originated from a human donor in good health (CMV status not recorded). Some clones in this sample may be carry-over from other donors' samples.

This clonotype was counted between two and nine times. This chain uses TRBV6-2 or TRBV6-3 with TRBJ2-7, with TRBD1 matching over 7 bases. V lost 6 bases and J lost 5; bases outside the gene matches: 16. The CDR3 is made up of 16 amino acids. Germline CDR1 and CDR2: MNHEY and SVGEGT. This CDR3 is CASSLPRQRGLNEQYF. The CDR3 region has the DNA TGTGCCAGCAGCCTCCCGAGGCAGAGGGGGCTAAACGAGCAGTACTTC.

This clonotype was recorded only once. This chain joins TRBV19 and TRBJ1-5; unclear D gene. The CDR3 spans 12 residues. Trimming cost V 3 bases and J 10 bases, with 10 bases left between them. The V gene's germline CDR1 is LNHDA and CDR2 SQIVND (reference sequence). CDR3 DNA: TGTGCCAGTAGTATGGGTTGGAGCCCCCAGCATTTT. The encoded protein is CASSMGWSPQHF. Filled out from reference TRBV19 and TRBJ1-5, the complete variable domain reads DGGITQSPKYLFRKEGQNVTLSCEQNLNHDAMYWYRQDPGQGLRLIYYSQIVNDFQKGDIAEGYSVSREKKESFPLTVTSAQKNPTAFYLCASSMGWSPQHFGDGTRLSIL.

This chain uses TRBV12-3 or TRBV12-4 with TRBJ2-7; 11 positions match TRBD2. V was clipped by 4 bases and J by 2 bases; unmatched bases: 7. This CDR3 region has 16 residues. In nucleotides, the CDR3 is TGTGCCAGCAGTTCCGGGCTAGCGGGGGGTCCCTACGAGCAGTACGTC. Translating gives CASSSGLAGGPYEQYV.

This clonotype was picked up a small number of times. The genes are TRBV11-3 and TRBJ2-3, with 8 bases fitting TRBD2. V shed 3 bases, J shed 8 bases, and the junction held 7 bases outside the gene matches. The CDR3 extends over 14 amino acids. CDR1 and CDR2 from the germline V gene are SGHNT and YENEEA. DNA for the CDR3: TGTGCCAGCAGCTTGGGACTAGTTCTTGGTACGCAGTATTTT. It specifies CASSLGLVLGTQYF.

This clonotype was counted a few times. The chain has TRBV27 and TRBJ1-2, with 7 bases lining up with TRBD1. Germline CDR1 reads MNHEY; CDR2 reads SMNVEV (reference sequence). V lost 6 bases, J lost 4 bases, and 14 bases stayed unmatched. The CDR3 spans 16 residues. Here the CDR3 reads CASRATGQPLTYGYTF. The CDR3 coding sequence is TGTGCCAGCAGGGCGACGGGACAGCCGCTCACCTATGGCTACACCTTC.

V usage is TRBV6-2 or TRBV6-3 and J usage is TRBJ2-7; D gene ambiguous. The CDR3 is 15 residues long. From germline, CDR1 is MNHEY and CDR2 SVGEGT. V was cut by 5 bases and J by 2 bases, with 16 bases left in between. CDR3 in amino acids: CASSPLPTFAYEQYF. The CDR3 coding sequence is TGTGCCAGCAGTCCGCTTCCCACATTCGCCTACGAGCAGTACTTC.

The table lists this clonotype with a count of one. The rearrangement uses TRBV7-6 and TRBJ2-1, with 12 bases identical to TRBD2. Losses at the gene ends were 5 bases for V and 10 bases for J; bases not matched to a gene: 6. In germline, CDR1 is SGHVS, CDR2 FNYEAQ. The CDR3 sequence is 14 residues long. CDR3 nucleotides: TGTGCCAGCAGCCCGACTAGCGGGAGTCGGGAGCAGTTCTTC. It encodes CASSPTSGSREQFF. Supplemented by reference TRBV7-6 and TRBJ2-1, the full variable domain reads GAGVSQSPRYKVTKRGQDVALRCDPISGHVSLYWYRQALGQGPEFLTYFNYEAQQDKSGLPNDRFSAERPEGSISTLTIQRTEQRDSAMYRCASSPTSGSREQFFGPGTRLTVL.

This clonotype was counted a few times. V and J are TRBV28 and TRBJ2-7; 11 positions match TRBD2. The CDR3 spans 15 residues. V gave up 5 bases and J gave up 3 bases; unmatched junction bases: 6. CDR1 is MDHEN and CDR2 is SYDVKM in the germline V gene. CDR3: CASSKIAGGLYEQYF. In nucleotides, the CDR3 is TGTGCCAGCAGTAAAATAGCGGGAGGGCTCTACGAGCAGTACTTC.

This clonotype was seen only a few times. The V call is TRBV11-2, the J call TRBJ2-5; D is possibly TRBD1 or TRBD2 (5 bases each). CDR1 and CDR2 (germline): SGHAT, FQNNGV. The CDR3 is 15 residues long. The V and J ends lost 6 bases and 3 bases respectively, with 17 bases between them. CDR3 nucleotides: TGTGCCAGCAGTCCTGGGACCCAGTCTAAAGAGACCCAGTACTTC. Translated: CASSPGTQSKETQYF.

The chain links TRBV4-1 to TRBJ2-4; 11 bases map to TRBD1. Per germline, CDR1 MGHRA and CDR2 YSYEKL. This CDR3 spans 17 amino acids. V was clipped by 4 bases and J by 7 bases; unmatched bases: 12. The CDR3 protein is CASSRVLERDRGNIQYF. CDR3 DNA: TGCGCCAGCAGCCGCGTACTGGAGAGGGACAGGGGGAACATTCAGTACTTC.

The chain is built from TRBV7-4 and TRBJ2-7, with D hard to call. V lost 1 base, J lost 0 bases, and 10 bases lay in between. This CDR3 has 15 residues. From germline, CDR1 is SGHVT and CDR2 SQSDAQ. CDR3 bases: TGTGCCAGCAGCTTAGACGGCCCCGGCTCCTACGAGCAGTACGTC. Protein product: CASSLDGPGSYEQYV.

The V gene is TRBV20-1, the J gene TRBJ2-3; weak D call: TRBD2 (6 bases). V was pared by 0 bases and J by 1 base, with 11 bases between. Germline CDR1 and CDR2: DFQATT and SNEGSKA (reference sequence). There are 15 residues in the CDR3. CDR3 loop: CSARDPTRGTDTQYF. The CDR3 DNA reads as TGCAGTGCTAGAGATCCGACTAGGGGCACAGATACGCAGTATTTT.

This clonotype was observed many times. This chain links TRBV7-6 with TRBJ1-1, with D maybe TRBD1 (6 bases). The CDR3 sequence is 14 residues long. Trimming pared 5 bases from V and 10 bases from J, leaving 20 bases between. Germline V CDR1 and CDR2: SGHVS, FNYEAQ. This chain's CDR3 is CASSRDIVTQVAFF. The CDR3 DNA reads as TGTGCCAGCAGCAGGGACATTGTAACACAGGTAGCTTTCTTT.

The chain links TRBV27 to TRBJ1-1; no clear D. This CDR3 spans 15 amino acids. V was pared by 3 bases and J by 6 bases, with 17 bases between. In germline, CDR1 is MNHEY, CDR2 SMNVEV (reference sequence). CDR3 in amino acids: CASSLTATLEPEAFF. For the CDR3, the DNA is TGTGCCAGCAGTTTGACTGCGACCTTGGAACCTGAAGCTTTCTTT.

V is TRBV27 and J is TRBJ2-7; D not certain. With 4 bases removed from V and 5 bases from J, the gap between germline ends came to 18 bases. The CDR3 runs 15 residues. The germline V gene has CDR1 MNHEY and CDR2 SMNVEV (reference sequence). CDR3 residues: CASSSRAFARDEQYF. As DNA, the CDR3 is TGTGCCAGCAGTTCCCGGGCCTTCGCTCGGGACGAGCAGTACTTC.

There are a few counts of this clonotype. The V call is TRBV27, the J call TRBJ2-5; possible D gene TRBD2, 6 bases. The CDR3 has 16 residues. Germline values: CDR1 MNHEY, CDR2 SMNVEV (reference sequence). Between the trimmed V and J ends, which lost 7 bases and 1 base, there was a span of 19 bases. Here the CDR3 DNA reads TGTGCCAGCATAGCCTCCGGCGGGACCCTCCAAGAGACCCAGTACTTC. Encoded protein: CASIASGGTLQETQYF.